The 32 T cell receptor beta chains below were found in one sample sequenced in a study of human T cells and chemical hapten exposure. TCRdb reanalysed the RACE reads using MiXCR and keeps one entry per CDR3 protein. The profile covers nearly 110,000 distinct CDR3 sequences, with more than 10% appearing a single time and about 1.6% taken by the ten largest. Noted time point: pre-sensitization, week 0. Indicated treatment: therapeutic diphenylcyclopropenone sensitization with weekly scalp DPC. The sample consisted of whole blood, taken in connection with sensitization to the hapten diphenylcyclopropenone (DPC). These receptors originate from a woman aged 45-65 years with alopecia areata. Some clones in this sample may be carry-over from other donors' samples.

This clonotype occurred a few times. CDR3 sequence: CASSIVATDNQPQHF. For the CDR3, the DNA is TGTGCCAGTAGTATAGTGGCGACAGACAATCAGCCCCAGCATTTT. The chain has TRBV19 and TRBJ1-5; D is perhaps TRBD1 (5 bases). This CDR3 contains 15 residues. Trimming removed 1 base at V and 3 bases at J, with 10 bases between. Looked up from germline, CDR1 is LNHDA and CDR2 is SQIVND (reference sequence).

This clonotype was detected ten times or more. This rearrangement joins TRBV7-9 to TRBJ1-1; a possible D gene is TRBD1 (6 bases). CDR1 is SEHNR, CDR2 FQNEAQ, per germline (reference sequence). Trimming took 5 bases from V and 0 from J, leaving 13 bases between them. This CDR3 region has 15 residues. The CDR3 sequence is CASSHKQGLNTEAFF. The CDR3 DNA sequence: TGTGCCAGCAGCCACAAACAGGGTCTGAACACTGAAGCTTTCTTT. Variable domain in full (rest from reference TRBV7-9 and TRBJ1-1): DTGVSQNPRHKITKRGQNVTFRCDPISEHNRLYWYRQTLGQGPEFLTYFQNEAQLEKSRLLSDRFSAERPKGSFSTLEIQRTEQGDSAMYLCASSHKQGLNTEAFFGQGTRLTVV.

The chain has TRBV11-2 and TRBJ2-2; TRBD2 might be the D (5 bases). V was shortened by 3 bases and J by 8 bases, with 19 bases between the two germline ends. Per germline, CDR1 SGHAT and CDR2 FQNNGV. The CDR3 runs 16 residues. The CDR3, as DNA: TGTGCCAGCAGCTTGACGAACATGGGAGCAACGGGGGAGCTGTTTTTT. Its protein is CASSLTNMGATGELFF.

The chain has TRBV7-2 and TRBJ2-3; TRBD2 is a possible D gene (5 bases). The CDR3 sequence is 16 residues long. Germline loops: CDR1 SGHTA, CDR2 FQGNSA. The V gene lost 5 bases and the J gene lost 0 bases, with 15 bases spanning the gap. The CDR3 DNA is TGTGCCAGCAGCGCCCATCGGAGGAAGAGCACAGATACGCAGTATTTT. Protein product: CASSAHRRKSTDTQYF.

CDR3 loop: CASSDPSSGGDTQYF. The DNA for the CDR3 is TGCGCCAGCAGTGACCCGAGTAGCGGGGGAGATACGCAGTATTTT. V usage is TRBV10-1 and J usage is TRBJ2-3; 9 positions match TRBD2. The J segment lost 5 bases and the V segment lost 3 bases, leaving 6 bases of the junction unmatched. This CDR3 is 15 amino acids long. Germline CDR1 and CDR2: WNHNN and SYGVQD (reference sequence).

This clonotype was counted many times. The CDR3 protein is CASSVVAGSYGYTF. As DNA, the CDR3 is TGTGCCAGCAGCGTAGTAGCGGGATCCTATGGCTACACCTTC. This chain joins TRBV9 and TRBJ1-2; unclear D gene. V was clipped by 0 bases and J by 4 bases, with 10 bases between them. This CDR3 region has 14 residues. The germline CDR1 and CDR2 sequences are SGDLS and YYNGEE.

This clonotype was recorded at least ten times. This rearrangement joins TRBV27 to TRBJ1-1; no firm D call. Trimming removed 3 bases from V and 5 bases from J, with 13 bases in between. The CDR3 spans 14 residues. CDR1 and CDR2 from the germline V gene are MNHEY and SMNVEV (reference sequence). CDR3 sequence (DNA): TGTGCCAGCAGTTTTGCCCCGACGGGGACTGAAGCTTTCTTT. Encoded protein: CASSFAPTGTEAFF.

This clonotype was recorded at least ten times. The chain is built from TRBV12-3 or TRBV12-4 and TRBJ2-3; D gene unclear. Trimming removed 6 bases at V and 2 bases at J, with 6 bases between. The CDR3 loop spans 12 amino acids. The CDR3 protein is CASSRDTDTQYF. The DNA for the CDR3 is TGTGCCAGCAGCAGAGACACAGATACGCAGTATTTT.

This chain joins TRBV5-1 and TRBJ2-2; D possibly uses TRBD1 or TRBD2 (5 bases each). Per germline, CDR1 SGHRS and CDR2 YFSETQ. CDR3 length: 15 amino acids. V was clipped by 5 bases and J by 1 base, with 12 bases between them. The CDR3 protein is CASRHSGGNTGELFF. In DNA, the CDR3 is TGCGCCAGCAGACATTCTGGGGGGAACACCGGGGAGCTGTTTTTT.

V usage is TRBV4-3 and J usage is TRBJ2-3; unclear D gene. This CDR3 has 14 amino acids. The V end lost 3 bases, the J end lost 1 base, and 8 bases lay between the germline ends. Germline CDR1 LGHNA, CDR2 YSLEER. For the CDR3, the DNA is TGCGCCAGCAGCCAGGTTACGCGCACAGATACGCAGTATTTT. This gives the protein CASSQVTRTDTQYF.

This clonotype came up many times. The chain is built from TRBV7-2 and TRBJ1-5; D gene uncertain. The CDR3 has 13 residues. CDR1 and CDR2 (germline): SGHTA, FQGNSA. V was cut by 0 bases and J by 4 bases, with 4 bases left in between. The CDR3 protein is CASSLAFNQPQHF. CDR3 coding DNA: TGTGCCAGCAGCTTAGCGTTTAATCAGCCCCAGCATTTT.

In its sample, this clonotype was seen many times. The chain is built from TRBV6-6 and TRBJ2-7, with a weak D call TRBD1 (5 bases). The CDR3 runs 16 residues. Germline V lookup: CDR1 MNHNY, CDR2 SVGAGI (reference sequence). Trimming left V 0 bases short and J 3 bases short, with 15 bases between. For the CDR3, the DNA is TGTGCCAGCAGTTACTCCGGGCCAGGGCCCTACTACGAGCAGTACTTC. This translates into CASSYSGPGPYYEQYF.

The gene calls are TRBV18 and TRBJ1-2; perhaps TRBD1 as D (6 bases). Germline CDR1 reads KGHSH; CDR2 reads LQKENI. The CDR3 is 16 residues long. Between the trimmed V and J ends, which lost 3 bases and 2 bases, there was a span of 16 bases. As DNA, the CDR3 is TGTGCCAGCTCACCGTTGGACAGCCAAGACAACTATGGCTACACCTTC. Its translation: CASSPLDSQDNYGYTF.

This chain connects TRBV20-1 to TRBJ2-1; D might be TRBD1 or TRBD2, each matching 5 bases. The CDR3 length is 14 residues. Germline-derived CDR1 and CDR2 are DFQATT and SNEGSKA (reference sequence). V shed 5 bases and J shed 0 bases, with 11 bases lying between them. The CDR3 sequence: CSAWGPPSYNEQFF. The CDR3 DNA reads TGCAGTGCTTGGGGACCGCCCTCCTACAATGAGCAGTTCTTC.

This clonotype has a handful of counts. The chain has TRBV6-1 and TRBJ2-7; D tentatively fits TRBD1 or TRBD2 (5 bases each). This CDR3 spans 13 amino acids. V lost 6 bases and J 4 bases, leaving 13 bases between the germline ends. The germline V gene has CDR1 MNHNS and CDR2 SASEGT. The CDR3 DNA reads as TGTGCCAGCAGCTCCCGGGACGTATACGAGCAGTACTTC. Translation: CASSSRDVYEQYF.

The chain recombines TRBV7-2 with TRBJ2-6; 9 bases fit TRBD1. The CDR3 loop spans 18 amino acids. CDR1 and CDR2 from the germline V gene are SGHTA and FQGNSA. V shed 2 bases, J shed 0 bases, and the junction held 5 bases outside the gene matches. CDR3 loop: CASSLYGTGYSGANVLTF. The CDR3 bases are TGTGCCAGCAGCTTATATGGGACAGGGTACTCTGGGGCCAACGTCCTGACTTTC. Combining the CDR3 with reference TRBV7-2 and TRBJ2-6 gives the whole variable domain GAGVSQSPSNKVTEKGKDVELRCDPISGHTALYWYRQSLGQGLEFLIYFQGNSAPDKSGLPSDRFSAERTGGSVSTLTIQRTQQEDSAVYLCASSLYGTGYSGANVLTFGAGSRLTVL.

This clonotype was seen more than once but under ten times. This chain connects TRBV13 to TRBJ1-5; a weak D match, TRBD1 (6 bases). Germline V gives CDR1 PRHDT, CDR2 FYEKMQ (reference sequence). The CDR3 is made up of 14 amino acids. V was cut by 5 bases and J by 1 base, with 9 bases left in between. As DNA, the CDR3 is TGTGCCAGCAGCCCAGGGGACAGCAATCAGCCCCAGCATTTT. Translated, it gives CASSPGDSNQPQHF.

The chain joins TRBV12-3 or TRBV12-4 to TRBJ1-3; 7 bases are a match to TRBD1. The CDR3 extends over 13 amino acids. V was pared by 4 bases and J by 3 bases, with 0 bases of the junction left unmatched. Here the CDR3 DNA reads TGTGCCAGCAGTTCAGGGGGTGGAAACACCATATATTTT. Protein product: CASSSGGGNTIYF.

In this sample, this clonotype turned up many times. The chain combines TRBV28 with TRBJ1-2, with D possibly TRBD1 on 5 matching bases. The germline V and J ends were trimmed by 5 bases and 2 bases, with 12 bases remaining between them. Germline V gene data show CDR1 as MDHEN and CDR2 as SYDVKM. This CDR3 contains 14 residues. CDR3 amino acids: CASSRVRGNYGYTF. DNA for the CDR3: TGTGCCAGCAGTCGAGTACGGGGGAACTATGGCTACACCTTC.

At least ten counts were recorded for this clonotype. V and J are TRBV5-1 and TRBJ2-5, with 11 bases fitting TRBD1. Germline V gives CDR1 SGHRS, CDR2 YFSETQ. There are 17 residues in the CDR3. V dropped 4 bases and J dropped 1; count of bases not matched to a gene: 9. The DNA of the CDR3 is TGCGCCAGCAGCACCCCCCTCGGACAGGGGGCCCAAGAGACCCAGTACTTC. It specifies CASSTPLGQGAQETQYF. The full variable domain, rest sourced from reference TRBV5-1 and TRBJ2-5, is KAGVTQTPRYLIKTRGQQVTLSCSPISGHRSVSWYQQTPGQGLQFLFEYFSETQRNKGNFPGRFSGRQFSNSRSEMNVSTLELGDSALYLCASSTPLGQGAQETQYFGPGTRLLVL.

The CDR3 DNA sequence: TGTGCCAGCAGTTGGGGGGGACTAGCGGGAGTAAACACCGGGGAGCTGTTTTTT. Protein sequence: CASSWGGLAGVNTGELFF. The chain employs TRBV6-2 or TRBV6-3 and TRBJ2-2; 14 bases are a match to TRBD2. Germline CDR1 is MNHEY and CDR2 is SVGEGT. The CDR3 has 18 amino acids. V gave up 4 bases and J gave up 2 bases; unmatched junction bases: 6.

This clonotype appeared a few times. The gene calls are TRBV6-2 or TRBV6-3 and TRBJ2-1; 8 positions agree with TRBD2. V lost 5 bases and J lost 10; bases outside the gene matches: 10. In germline, CDR1 is MNHEY, CDR2 SVGEGT. CDR3 length: 14 amino acids. CDR3 sequence reads: CASSQSSGPSEQFF. The CDR3, as DNA: TGTGCCAGCAGTCAATCTAGCGGGCCCTCCGAGCAGTTCTTC.

This clonotype has only a few counts. The genes are TRBV6-6 and TRBJ1-4; 8 bases align to TRBD1. The CDR3 length is 15 residues. Looked up from germline, CDR1 is MNHNY and CDR2 is SVGAGI (reference sequence). V lost 3 bases and J lost 8; bases outside the gene matches: 8. The chain's CDR3 is CASSYTQGAGEKLFF. The DNA of the CDR3 is TGTGCCAGCAGTTATACCCAGGGGGCAGGAGAAAAACTGTTTTTT.

In this sample, this clonotype turned up a few times. The V and J genes are TRBV6-5 and TRBJ2-1; D unclear. V lost 1 base and J 8 bases, leaving 12 bases between the germline ends. This CDR3 region has 14 residues. CDR1 and CDR2 from the germline V gene are MNHEY and SVGAGI. The CDR3, as DNA: TGTGCCAGCAGTTACTACCCGGATCGTTATGAGCAGTTCTTC. Its translation: CASSYYPDRYEQFF.

The chain has TRBV12-3 or TRBV12-4 and TRBJ2-3; D perhaps matches TRBD1 (6 bases). This CDR3 region has 13 residues. Trimming took 2 bases from V and 5 from J, leaving 8 bases between them. The CDR3 DNA reads as TGTGCCAGCAGTTTAAACAGGGAAGATACGCAGTATTTT. Encoded protein: CASSLNREDTQYF.

This clonotype was seen a handful of times. The rearrangement joins TRBV6-5 to TRBJ1-2; D gene uncertain. Trimming shortened V by 8 bases and J by 3 bases, and 10 bases separated the two germline ends. Germline V gene lookup returns CDR1 MNHEY and CDR2 SVGAGI. The CDR3 runs to 12 residues. CDR3 sequence (DNA): TGTGCCAGCGCCAATGGTTACTATGGCTACACCTTC. It is translated as CASANGYYGYTF.

This clonotype was picked up a small number of times. The V call is TRBV7-6, the J call TRBJ1-1; D is perhaps TRBD1 (6 bases). Germline CDR1 is SGHVS and CDR2 is FNYEAQ. The CDR3 spans 17 residues. V was cut by 1 base and J by 1 base, with 16 bases left in between. The CDR3 DNA is TGTGCCAGCAGCTTAGTCGGGACATCCTTTACGAACACTGAAGCTTTCTTT. The encoded protein is CASSLVGTSFTNTEAFF.

The rearrangement uses TRBV28 and TRBJ1-2, with 7 bases matching TRBD1. The ends lost 6 bases at V and 8 bases at J; junction bases unmatched: 6. CDR3 length: 12 residues. Germline V gene data show CDR1 as MDHEN and CDR2 as SYDVKM. CDR3 DNA: TGTGCCAGCAGAATAACAGGGGTAGGCTACACCTTC. Translating it yields CASRITGVGYTF.

V and J are TRBV7-2 and TRBJ1-6; D is uncertain. The germline gives CDR1 SGHTA, CDR2 FQGNSA. Trimming stripped 3 bases from V and 10 bases from J, with 13 bases between. This CDR3 has 14 amino acids. DNA of the CDR3: TGTGCCAGCAGCTTCTACCGGGGTGTATCACCCCTCCACTTT. Translating gives CASSFYRGVSPLHF.

The rearrangement links TRBV12-5 to TRBJ2-7, with 8 positions matching TRBD1. This CDR3 is 15 amino acids long. From germline, CDR1 is LGHNT and CDR2 FRNRAP. V shed 4 bases, J shed 4 bases, and the junction held 9 bases outside the gene matches. CDR3 in DNA: TGTGCTAGTGGTTCCACGCAGGGGGCCCTATACGAGCAGTACTTC. Protein product: CASGSTQGALYEQYF.

The rearrangement joins TRBV4-1 to TRBJ1-4, with D hard to call. Germline V gene data show CDR1 as MGHRA and CDR2 as YSYEKL. The length of the CDR3 is 15 residues. V dropped 1 base and J dropped 8 bases, with 14 bases sitting between them. The CDR3 is CASSQGVRLWEKLFF. The CDR3 DNA reads as TGCGCCAGCAGCCAAGGTGTCCGCTTATGGGAAAAACTGTTTTTT.

This clonotype has ten or more counts. The chain employs TRBV7-9 and TRBJ2-2; a weak D match, TRBD1 (6 bases). Germline V gene lookup returns CDR1 SEHNR and CDR2 FQNEAQ (reference sequence). The CDR3 totals 13 residues. Trimming took 5 bases from V and 8 from J, leaving 12 bases between them. The CDR3 sequence is CASSTGTPGELFF. Written as DNA, the CDR3 is TGTGCCAGCAGCACCGGGACACCAGGGGAGCTGTTTTTT.